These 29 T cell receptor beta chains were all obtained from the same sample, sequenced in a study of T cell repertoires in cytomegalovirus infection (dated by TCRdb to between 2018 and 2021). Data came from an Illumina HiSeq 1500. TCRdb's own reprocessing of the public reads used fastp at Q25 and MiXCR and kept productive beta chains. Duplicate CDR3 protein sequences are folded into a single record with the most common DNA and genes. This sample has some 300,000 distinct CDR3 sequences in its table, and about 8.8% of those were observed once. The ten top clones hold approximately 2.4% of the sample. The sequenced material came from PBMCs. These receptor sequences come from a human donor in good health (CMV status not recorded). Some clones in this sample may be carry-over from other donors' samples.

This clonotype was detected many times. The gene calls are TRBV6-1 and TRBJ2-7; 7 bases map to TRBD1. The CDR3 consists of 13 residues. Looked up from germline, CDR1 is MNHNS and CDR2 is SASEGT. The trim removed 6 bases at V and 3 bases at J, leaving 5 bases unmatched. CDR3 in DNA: TGTGCCAGCAGCGGACAGGCTGGCTACGAGCAGTACTTC. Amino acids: CASSGQAGYEQYF.

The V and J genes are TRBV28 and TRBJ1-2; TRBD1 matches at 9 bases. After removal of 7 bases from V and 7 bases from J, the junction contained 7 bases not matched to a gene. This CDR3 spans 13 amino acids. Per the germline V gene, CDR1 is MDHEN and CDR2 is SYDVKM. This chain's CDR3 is CASKYRGQRGYTF. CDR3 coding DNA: TGTGCCAGCAAGTACAGGGGGCAACGTGGCTACACCTTC.

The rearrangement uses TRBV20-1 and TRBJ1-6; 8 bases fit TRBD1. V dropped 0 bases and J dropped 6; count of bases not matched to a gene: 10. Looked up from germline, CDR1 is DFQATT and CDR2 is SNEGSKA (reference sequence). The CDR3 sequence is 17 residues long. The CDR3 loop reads CSARDLRTGYRNSPLHF. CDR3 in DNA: TGCAGTGCTAGAGATCTAAGGACAGGGTATCGTAATTCACCCCTCCACTTT.

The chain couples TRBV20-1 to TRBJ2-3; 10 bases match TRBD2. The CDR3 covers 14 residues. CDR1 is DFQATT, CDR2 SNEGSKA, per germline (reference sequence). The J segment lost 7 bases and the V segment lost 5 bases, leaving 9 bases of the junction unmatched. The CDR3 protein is CSAWKRGGLYTQYF. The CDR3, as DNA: TGCAGTGCTTGGAAGCGGGGGGGCTTGTATACGCAGTATTTT.

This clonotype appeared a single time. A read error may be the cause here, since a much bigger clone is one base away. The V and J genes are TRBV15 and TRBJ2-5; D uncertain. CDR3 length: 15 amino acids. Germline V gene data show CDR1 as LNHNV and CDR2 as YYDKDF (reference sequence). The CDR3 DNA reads TGTGCCACCAGCAGAGCCAGGTCGGTACAAGAGACCCAGAACTTC. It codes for CATSRARSVQETQNF.

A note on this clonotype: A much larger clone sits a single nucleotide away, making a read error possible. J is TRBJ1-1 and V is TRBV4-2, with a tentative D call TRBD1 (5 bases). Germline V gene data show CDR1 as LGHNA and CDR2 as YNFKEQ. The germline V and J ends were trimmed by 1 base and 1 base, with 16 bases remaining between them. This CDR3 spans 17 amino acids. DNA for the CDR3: TGTGCCAGCAGCCAAGGCCCTTACAGGAAAAAGAACACTGAAGCTTTCTTT. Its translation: CASSQGPYRKKNTEAFF.

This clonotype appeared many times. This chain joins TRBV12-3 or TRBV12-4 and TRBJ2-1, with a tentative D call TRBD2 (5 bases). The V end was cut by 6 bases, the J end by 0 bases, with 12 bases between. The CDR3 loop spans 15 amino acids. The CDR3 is CASRKSGFSYNEQFF. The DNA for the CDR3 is TGTGCCAGCAGGAAGTCGGGATTCTCCTACAATGAGCAGTTCTTC.

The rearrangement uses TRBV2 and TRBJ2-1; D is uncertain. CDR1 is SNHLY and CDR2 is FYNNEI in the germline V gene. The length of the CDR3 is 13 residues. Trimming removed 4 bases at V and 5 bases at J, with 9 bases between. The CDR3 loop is CASSGRRNNEQFF. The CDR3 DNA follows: TGTGCCAGCAGTGGGCGACGGAACAATGAGCAGTTCTTC.

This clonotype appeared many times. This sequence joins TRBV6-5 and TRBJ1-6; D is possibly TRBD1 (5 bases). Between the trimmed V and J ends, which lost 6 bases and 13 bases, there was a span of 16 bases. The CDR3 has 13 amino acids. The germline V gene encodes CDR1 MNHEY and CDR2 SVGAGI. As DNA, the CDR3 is TGTGCCAGCAGCCAGGGACGGTTTAATCCCCTCCACTTT. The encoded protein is CASSQGRFNPLHF.

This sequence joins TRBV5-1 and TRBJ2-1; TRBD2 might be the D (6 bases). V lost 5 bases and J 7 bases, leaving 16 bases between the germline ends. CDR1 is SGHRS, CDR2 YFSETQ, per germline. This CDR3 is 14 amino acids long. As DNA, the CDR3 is TGCGCCAGCAGTTACCGCGGGGTAGGGAATGAGCAGTTCTTC. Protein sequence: CASSYRGVGNEQFF.

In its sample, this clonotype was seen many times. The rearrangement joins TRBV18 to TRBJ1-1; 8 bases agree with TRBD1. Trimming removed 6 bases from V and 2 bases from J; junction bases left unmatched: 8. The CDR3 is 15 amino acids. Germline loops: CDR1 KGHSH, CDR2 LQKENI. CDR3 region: CASSLNDRGNTEAFF. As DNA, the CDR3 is TGTGCCAGCTCCCTAAACGACAGGGGTAACACTGAAGCTTTCTTT.

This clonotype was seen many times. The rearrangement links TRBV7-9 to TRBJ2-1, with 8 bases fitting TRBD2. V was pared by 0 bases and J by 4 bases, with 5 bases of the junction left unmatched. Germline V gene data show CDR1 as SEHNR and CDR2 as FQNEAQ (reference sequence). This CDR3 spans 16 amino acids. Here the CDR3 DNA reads TGTGCCAGCAGCTTAGCGTTGCGGGGGGCGTACAATGAGCAGTTCTTC. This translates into CASSLALRGAYNEQFF.

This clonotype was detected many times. CDR3 in amino acids: CASSHTGDSSYNEQFF. CDR3 DNA sequence: TGTGCCAGCAGCCATACTGGGGACTCGTCCTACAATGAGCAGTTCTTC. V usage is TRBV6-2 or TRBV6-3 and J usage is TRBJ2-1; maybe TRBD2 (6 bases). This CDR3 has 16 amino acids. Germline V gene sequence: CDR1 MNHEY, CDR2 SVGEGT. Trimming took 6 bases from V and 1 from J, leaving 16 bases between them.

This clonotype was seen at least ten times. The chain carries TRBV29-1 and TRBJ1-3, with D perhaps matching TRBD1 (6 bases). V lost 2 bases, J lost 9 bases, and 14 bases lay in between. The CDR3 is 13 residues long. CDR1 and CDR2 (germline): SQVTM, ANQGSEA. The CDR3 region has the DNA TGCAGCGTTGAACAACAGGGTACAGGCACCATATATTTT. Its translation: CSVEQQGTGTIYF.

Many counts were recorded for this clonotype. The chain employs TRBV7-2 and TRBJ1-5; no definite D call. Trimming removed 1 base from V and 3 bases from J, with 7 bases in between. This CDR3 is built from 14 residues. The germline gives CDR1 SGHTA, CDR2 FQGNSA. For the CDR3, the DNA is TGTGCCAGCAGCTTAGGGTCAATCAATCAGCCCCAGCATTTT. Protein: CASSLGSINQPQHF.

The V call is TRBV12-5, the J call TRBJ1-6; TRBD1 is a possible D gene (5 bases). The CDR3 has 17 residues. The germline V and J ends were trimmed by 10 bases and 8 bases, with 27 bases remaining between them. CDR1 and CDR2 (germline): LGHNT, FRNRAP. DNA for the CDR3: TGTGCTACCAACGAGTCAGGGCCAGGCTGGCGGGATTCACCCCTCCACTTT. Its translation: CATNESGPGWRDSPLHF.

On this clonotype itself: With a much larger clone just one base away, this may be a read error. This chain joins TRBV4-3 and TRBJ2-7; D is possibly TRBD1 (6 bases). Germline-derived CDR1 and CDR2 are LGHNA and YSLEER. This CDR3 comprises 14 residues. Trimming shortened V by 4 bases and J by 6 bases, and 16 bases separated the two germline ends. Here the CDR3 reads CASSPVTGPFEQYV. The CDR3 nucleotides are TGCGCCAGCAGCCCAGTGACAGGTCCCTTCGAGCAGTACGTC.

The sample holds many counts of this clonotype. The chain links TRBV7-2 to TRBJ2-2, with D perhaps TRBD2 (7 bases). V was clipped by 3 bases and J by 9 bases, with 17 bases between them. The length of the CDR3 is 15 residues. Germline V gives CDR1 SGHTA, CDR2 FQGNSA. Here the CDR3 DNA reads TGTGCCAGCAGCTTGGGAGGGGGGGTCGGCCGGGAGCTGTTTTTT. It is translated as CASSLGGGVGRELFF. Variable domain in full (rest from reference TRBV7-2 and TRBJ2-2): GAGVSQSPSNKVTEKGKDVELRCDPISGHTALYWYRQSLGQGLEFLIYFQGNSAPDKSGLPSDRFSAERTGGSVSTLTIQRTQQEDSAVYLCASSLGGGVGRELFFGEGSRLTVL.

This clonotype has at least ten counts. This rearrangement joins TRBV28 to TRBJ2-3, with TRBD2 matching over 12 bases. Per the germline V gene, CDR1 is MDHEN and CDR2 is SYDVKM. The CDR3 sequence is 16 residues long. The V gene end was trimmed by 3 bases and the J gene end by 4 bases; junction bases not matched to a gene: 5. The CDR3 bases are TGTGCCAGCAGTTTTCCTACTAGCGGGGGGCCAGATACGCAGTATTTT. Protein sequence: CASSFPTSGGPDTQYF.

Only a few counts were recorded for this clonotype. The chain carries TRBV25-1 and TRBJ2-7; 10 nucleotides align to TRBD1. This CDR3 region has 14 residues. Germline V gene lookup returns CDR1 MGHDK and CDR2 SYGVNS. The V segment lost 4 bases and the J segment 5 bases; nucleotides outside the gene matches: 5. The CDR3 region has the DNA TGTGCCAGCAGTGCCCGGGACAGGGGCGACGAGCAGTACTTC. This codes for CASSARDRGDEQYF.

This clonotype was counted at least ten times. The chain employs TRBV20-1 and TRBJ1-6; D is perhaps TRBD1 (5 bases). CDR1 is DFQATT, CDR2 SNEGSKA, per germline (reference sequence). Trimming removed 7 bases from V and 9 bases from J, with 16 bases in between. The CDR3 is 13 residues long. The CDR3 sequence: CSGTARDGSPLHF. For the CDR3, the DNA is TGCAGTGGGACCGCCAGGGATGGTTCACCCCTCCACTTT.

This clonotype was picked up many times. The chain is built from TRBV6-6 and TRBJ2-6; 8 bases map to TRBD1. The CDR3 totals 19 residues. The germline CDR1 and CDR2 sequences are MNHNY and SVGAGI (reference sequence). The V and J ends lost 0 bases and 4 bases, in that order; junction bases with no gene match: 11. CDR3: CASSYSSPRTGSGANVLTF. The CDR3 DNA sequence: TGTGCCAGCAGTTACTCGAGCCCTAGGACAGGGTCCGGGGCCAACGTCCTGACTTTC.

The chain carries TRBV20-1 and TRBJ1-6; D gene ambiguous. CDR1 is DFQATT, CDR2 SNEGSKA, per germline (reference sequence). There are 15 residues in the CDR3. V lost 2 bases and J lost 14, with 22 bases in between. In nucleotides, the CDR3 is TGCAGTGCTAGACGCCGTTGGCAGCGGGATTCGTCCCTCCACTTT. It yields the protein CSARRRWQRDSSLHF.

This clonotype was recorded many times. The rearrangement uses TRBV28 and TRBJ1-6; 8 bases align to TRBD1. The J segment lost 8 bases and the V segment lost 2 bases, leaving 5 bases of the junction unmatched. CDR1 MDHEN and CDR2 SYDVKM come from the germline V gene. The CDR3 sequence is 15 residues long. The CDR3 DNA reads TGTGCCAGCAGTTTAGGAGGACAGGGTTATTCACCCCTCCACTTT. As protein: CASSLGGQGYSPLHF.

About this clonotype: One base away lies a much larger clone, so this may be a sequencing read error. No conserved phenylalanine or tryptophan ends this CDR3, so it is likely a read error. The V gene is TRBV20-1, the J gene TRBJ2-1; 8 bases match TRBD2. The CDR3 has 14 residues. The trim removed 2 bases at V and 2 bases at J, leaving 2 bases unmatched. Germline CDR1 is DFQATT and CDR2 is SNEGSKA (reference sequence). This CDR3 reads CSARPGGAYNEQFS. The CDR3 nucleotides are TGCAGTGCTAGACCCGGGGGGGCCTACAATGAGCAGTTCTCC.

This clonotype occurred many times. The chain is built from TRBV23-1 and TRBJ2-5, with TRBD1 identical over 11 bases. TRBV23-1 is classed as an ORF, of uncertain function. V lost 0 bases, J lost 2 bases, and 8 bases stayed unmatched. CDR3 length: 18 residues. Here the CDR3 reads CASSQSKPRDRGQETQYF. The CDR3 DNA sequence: TGCGCCAGCAGTCAATCGAAACCCCGGGACAGGGGGCAAGAGACCCAGTACTTC.

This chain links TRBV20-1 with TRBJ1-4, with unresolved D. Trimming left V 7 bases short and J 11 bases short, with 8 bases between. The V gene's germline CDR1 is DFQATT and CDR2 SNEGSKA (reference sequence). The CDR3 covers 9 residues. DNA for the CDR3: TGCAGTGTTGGGTGGAAACTGTTTTTT. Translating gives CSVGWKLFF.

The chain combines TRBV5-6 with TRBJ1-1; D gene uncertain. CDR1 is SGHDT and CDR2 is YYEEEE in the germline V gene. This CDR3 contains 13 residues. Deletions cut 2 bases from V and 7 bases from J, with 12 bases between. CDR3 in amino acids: CASSLGFQGEAFF. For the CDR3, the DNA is TGTGCCAGCAGCTTAGGGTTTCAAGGTGAAGCTTTCTTT.

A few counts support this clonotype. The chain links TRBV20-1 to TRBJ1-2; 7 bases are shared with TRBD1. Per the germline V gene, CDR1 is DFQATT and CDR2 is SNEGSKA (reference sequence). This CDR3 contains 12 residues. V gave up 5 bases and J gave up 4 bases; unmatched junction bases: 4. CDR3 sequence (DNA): TGCAGTGCTGTAGGGGGCCCCTATGGCTACACCTTC. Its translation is CSAVGGPYGYTF.